This T cell receptor (beta chain) originates from a study of human T cells and chemical hapten exposure. Study-wide background: On around 2 cm by around 2 cm of upper inner arm skin, sensitization was performed with 2% DPC.

This clonotype was observed a handful of times. Its antigen is as yet unknown. Study results and limitations: Healthy people's immune response may differ from that of the donors, who had alopecia.

Trimming shortened V by 4 bases and J by 7 bases, and 22 bases separated the two germline ends. This CDR3 has 16 residues. Per the germline V gene, CDR1 is MNHEY and CDR2 is SVGEGT. Time point meaning: patch test 2, 6 weeks after DPC sensitization. Treatment reported: therapeutic diphenylcyclopropenone sensitization with weekly scalp DPC. The study's library attached unique molecular identifiers to single cDNA molecules. TCRdb reanalysed the RACE reads using MiXCR and keeps one entry per CDR3 protein. The sample shows a few hundred thousand distinct CDR3 sequences, about 6% of them seen only once. The input for sequencing was whole blood, taken in connection with sensitization to the hapten diphenylcyclopropenone (DPC). The receptor's source is a woman under 30 with alopecia areata. Some clones in this sample may be carry-over from other donors' samples. V is TRBV6-2 or TRBV6-3 and J is TRBJ2-5; the D is unclear. The CDR3 DNA is TGTGCCAGCAGTTTCCCGGACCTTCTCAGAATAGGGACCCAGTACTTC. Translating it yields CASSFPDLLRIGTQYF.